This entry lists 9 T cell receptor beta chains sequenced from one sample in a study of blood T cell repertoires in COVID-19. Produced via immunoSEQ multiplex PCR; TCRdb's table is partial and in-frame only. The sample records 110,000 to 150,000 clones, 75% to 90% being singletons. The sample was peripheral blood. These receptors were taken from a man aged 55 to 70 with active or convalescent COVID-19.

The chain uses TRBV6-5 and TRBJ1-2; D gene ambiguous. This CDR3 has 14 amino acids. Germline CDR1 reads MNHEY; CDR2 reads SVGAGI. Between the trimmed V and J ends, which lost 0 bases and 3 bases, there was a span of 8 bases. In DNA form, the CDR3 reads TGTGCCAGCAGTTACTCGGAGGGTTACTATGGCTACACCTTC. This gives the protein CASSYSEGYYGYTF.

The chain couples TRBV28 to TRBJ1-4; 8 bases align to TRBD1. Germline V lookup: CDR1 MDHEN, CDR2 SYDVKM. The trim removed 4 bases at V and 8 bases at J, leaving 12 bases unmatched. The CDR3 contains 16 residues. This CDR3 reads CASSSISGGPLEKLFF. As DNA, the CDR3 is TGTGCCAGCAGTTCGATTTCAGGGGGCCCACTAGAAAAACTGTTTTTT.

The chain joins TRBV7-7 to TRBJ2-5, with D possibly TRBD1 on 5 matching bases. CDR1 is SSHAT and CDR2 is FNYEAQ in the germline V gene (reference sequence). The CDR3 extends over 13 amino acids. V gave up 5 bases and J gave up 5 bases, with 12 bases separating them. The CDR3 region has the DNA TGTGCCAGCAGCCGACAGTTCAAGGAGACCCAGTACTTC. Translating it yields CASSRQFKETQYF. The whole variable domain, remainder taken from reference TRBV7-7 and TRBJ2-5, is GAGVSQSPRYKVTKRGQDVTLRCDPISSHATLYWYQQALGQGPEFLTYFNYEAQPDKSGLPSDRFSAERPEGSISTLTIQRTEQRDSAMYRCASSRQFKETQYFGPGTRLLVL.

The V call is TRBV10-3, the J call TRBJ2-3, with D perhaps matching TRBD2 (6 bases). CDR1 is ENHRY and CDR2 is SYGVKD in the germline V gene. Trimming removed 4 bases from V and 0 bases from J, with 17 bases in between. The CDR3 has 17 amino acids. CDR3 bases: TGTGCCATCAGTGCGAGCGGCGGGACTGCTAGCACAGATACGCAGTATTTT. Amino acid sequence: CAISASGGTASTDTQYF.

This clone was recorded a few times. V usage is TRBV7-9 and J usage is TRBJ1-2; 8 bases align to TRBD1. The CDR3 sequence is 13 residues long. The trim removed 3 bases at V and 8 bases at J, leaving 5 bases unmatched. Per the germline V gene, CDR1 is SEHNR and CDR2 is FQNEAQ (reference sequence). The CDR3 DNA is TGTGCCAGCAGCTTCGGACAGGGTGGCGGCTACACCTTC. It yields the protein CASSFGQGGGYTF. The variable domain in full, with the rest retrieved from reference TRBV7-9 and TRBJ1-2, is DTGVSQNPRHKITKRGQNVTFRCDPISEHNRLYWYRQTLGQGPEFLTYFQNEAQLEKSRLLSDRFSAERPKGSFSTLEIQRTEQGDSAMYLCASSFGQGGGYTFGSGTRLTVV.

V and J are TRBV29-1 and TRBJ1-3; 9 bases map to TRBD1. The V gene's germline CDR1 is SQVTM and CDR2 ANQGSEA. The CDR3 sequence is 18 residues long. Trimming cost V 4 bases and J 0 bases; bases outside gene matches: 13. The CDR3 here is CSVVREGTGTISGNTIYF. The DNA of the CDR3 is TGCAGCGTTGTCCGGGAGGGGACAGGGACTATCTCTGGAAACACCATATATTTT.

This CDR3 is CASRPPGAGNTIYF. CDR3 bases: TGTGCCAGCAGACCTCCAGGGGCTGGAAACACCATATATTTT. The rearrangement links TRBV28 to TRBJ1-3; tentative D call: TRBD1 (6 bases). Germline CDR1 and CDR2: MDHEN and SYDVKM. Trimming took 6 bases from V and 2 from J, leaving 11 bases between them. This CDR3 contains 14 residues.

The gene calls are TRBV27 and TRBJ2-2, with 8 bases fitting TRBD1. The trim removed 5 bases at V and 2 bases at J, leaving 13 bases unmatched. Per the germline V gene, CDR1 is MNHEY and CDR2 is SMNVEV (reference sequence). The CDR3 has 18 amino acids. In nucleotides, the CDR3 is TGTGCCAGCAGTCCCAGGGGGCTCGGAAATTTCAACACCGGGGAGCTGTTTTTT. Amino acids: CASSPRGLGNFNTGELFF.

This chain links TRBV11-2 with TRBJ2-7, with D possibly TRBD2 on 5 matching bases. This CDR3 contains 14 residues. Trimming shortened V by 6 bases and J by 0 bases, and 12 bases separated the two germline ends. The germline gives CDR1 SGHAT, CDR2 FQNNGV. The CDR3 region is CASRLSDYSYEQYF. The CDR3, as DNA: TGTGCCAGCAGGCTATCAGACTACTCCTACGAGCAGTACTTC.